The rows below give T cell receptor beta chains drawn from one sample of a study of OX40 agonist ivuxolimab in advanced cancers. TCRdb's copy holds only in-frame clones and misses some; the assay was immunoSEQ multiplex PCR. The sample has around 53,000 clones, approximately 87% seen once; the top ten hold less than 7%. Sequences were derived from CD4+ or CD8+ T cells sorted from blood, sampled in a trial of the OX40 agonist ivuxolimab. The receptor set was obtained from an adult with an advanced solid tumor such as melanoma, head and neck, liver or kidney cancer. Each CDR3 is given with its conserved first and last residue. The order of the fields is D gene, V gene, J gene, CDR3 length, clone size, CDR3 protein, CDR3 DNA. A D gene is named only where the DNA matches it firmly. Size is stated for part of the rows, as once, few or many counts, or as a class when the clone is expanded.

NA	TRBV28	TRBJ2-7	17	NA	CASSPPGGVLITYEQYF	TGTGCCAGCAGCCCCCCTGGCGGGGTCCTCATTACTTACGAGCAGTACTTC
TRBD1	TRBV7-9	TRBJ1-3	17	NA	CASSPTRGQGVGNTIYF	TGTGCCAGCAGCCCGACAAGAGGACAGGGTGTCGGAAACACCATATATTTT
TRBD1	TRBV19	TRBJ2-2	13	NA	CASRQGGGGELFF	TGTGCCAGCCGACAGGGCGGAGGCGGGGAGCTGTTTTTT
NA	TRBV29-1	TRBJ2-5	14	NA	CSVVWPLGGETQYF	TGCAGCGTTGTCTGGCCCCTGGGGGGAGAGACCCAGTACTTC
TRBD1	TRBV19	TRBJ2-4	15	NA	CASSDREFDKNIQYF	TGTGCCAGCAGCGACAGGGAGTTCGACAAAAACATTCAGTACTTC
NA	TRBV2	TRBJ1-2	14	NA	CASSGRRDNYGYTF	TGTGCCAGCAGTGGGCGGAGGGATAACTATGGCTACACCTTC
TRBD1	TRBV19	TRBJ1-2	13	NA	CASSPGTGYGYTF	TGTGCCAGTAGCCCCGGGACAGGCTATGGCTACACCTTC
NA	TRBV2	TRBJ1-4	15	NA	CASSERAKGGEKLFF	TGTGCCAGCAGTGAACGGGCGAAAGGGGGTGAAAAACTGTTTTTT
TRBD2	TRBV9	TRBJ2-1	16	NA	CASSPGTSGGADEQFF	TGTGCCAGCAGCCCCGGGACTAGCGGGGGGGCCGATGAGCAGTTCTTC
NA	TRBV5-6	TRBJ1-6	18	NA	CASSFGGGGSSYNSPLHF	TGTGCCAGCAGCTTCGGTGGAGGGGGGAGCTCCTATAATTCACCCCTCCACTTT
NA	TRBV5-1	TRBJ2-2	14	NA	CASSETTNTGELFF	TGCGCCAGCAGTGAGACTACGAACACCGGGGAGCTGTTTTTT
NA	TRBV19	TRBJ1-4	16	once	CASSSHRGWTNEKLFF	TGTGCCAGTAGTTCGCACCGGGGTTGGACTAATGAAAAACTGTTTTTT
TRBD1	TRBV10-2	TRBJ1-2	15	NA	CASSEAGGVNYGYTF	TGCGCCAGCAGTGAGGCAGGGGGTGTTAACTATGGCTACACCTTC
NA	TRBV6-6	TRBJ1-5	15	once	CASSMLGDGNQPQHF	TGTGCCAGCAGCATGCTGGGGGATGGCAATCAGCCCCAGCATTTT
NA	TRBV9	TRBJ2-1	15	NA	CASSVVSGGANEQFF	TGTGCCAGCAGCGTAGTTAGTGGGGGGGCTAATGAGCAGTTCTTC
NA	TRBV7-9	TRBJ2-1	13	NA	CASSLGPPNEQFF	TGTGCCAGCAGCTTAGGGCCACCCAATGAGCAGTTCTTC
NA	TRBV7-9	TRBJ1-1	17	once	CASSLGRPIGPNTEAFF	TGTGCCAGCAGCTTAGGCAGGCCTATAGGTCCAAACACTGAAGCTTTCTTT
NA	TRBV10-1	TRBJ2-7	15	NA	CASSEPNRSENEQYF	TGCGCCAGCAGTGAGCCCAACAGGTCTGAGAACGAGCAGTACTTC
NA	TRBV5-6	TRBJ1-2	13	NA	CASSLPPNYGYTF	TGTGCCAGCAGCCTTCCACCTAACTATGGCTACACCTTC
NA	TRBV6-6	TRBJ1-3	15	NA	CASSYLRGSGNTIYF	TGTGCCAGCAGTTACTTAAGGGGCTCTGGAAACACCATATATTTT
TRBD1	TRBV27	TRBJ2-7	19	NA	CASSLNNYGTGTLLYEQYF	TGTGCCAGCAGTTTAAATAACTACGGGACAGGGACTCTACTCTACGAGCAGTACTTC
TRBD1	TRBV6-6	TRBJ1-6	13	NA	CASRAGGRSPLHF	TGTGCCAGCAGGGCAGGGGGAAGATCACCCCTCCACTTT
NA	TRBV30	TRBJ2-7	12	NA	CAWSRASYEQYF	TGTGCCTGGAGCAGGGCCTCCTACGAGCAGTACTTC
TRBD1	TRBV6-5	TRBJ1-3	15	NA	CASSQDRISGNTIYF	TGTGCCAGCAGTCAGGACAGGATCTCTGGAAACACCATATATTTT
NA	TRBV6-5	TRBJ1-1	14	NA	CASRPGGRATEAFF	TGTGCCAGCAGGCCGGGAGGGAGGGCCACTGAAGCTTTCTTT
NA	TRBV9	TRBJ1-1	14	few	CASSPFGVNTEAFF	TGTGCCAGCAGCCCCTTTGGTGTGAACACTGAAGCTTTCTTT
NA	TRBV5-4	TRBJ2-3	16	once	CASSDRRGASTDTQYF	TGTGCCAGCAGTGACCGTCGGGGGGCATCCACAGATACGCAGTATTTT
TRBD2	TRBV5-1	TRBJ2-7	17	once	CASSLGLAGGQTHEQYF	TGCGCCAGCAGCTTGGGCCTAGCGGGGGGGCAGACCCACGAGCAGTACTTC
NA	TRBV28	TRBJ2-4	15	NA	CASNGGDTAKNIQYF	TGTGCCAGTAACGGAGGAGATACGGCCAAAAACATTCAGTACTTC
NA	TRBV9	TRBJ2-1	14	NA	CASSVVSLGGEQFF	TGTGCCAGCAGCGTAGTGTCCTTGGGAGGTGAGCAGTTCTTC
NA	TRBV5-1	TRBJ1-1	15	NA	CASSSMDPRNTEAFF	TGCGCCAGCAGCTCGATGGACCCTCGGAACACTGAAGCTTTCTTT
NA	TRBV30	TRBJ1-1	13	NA	CAWSVRENTEAFF	TGTGCCTGGAGTGTCAGGGAAAACACTGAAGCTTTCTTT
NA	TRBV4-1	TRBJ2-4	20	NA	CASSQPRLPPTGVAKNIQYF	TGCGCCAGCAGCCAACCTCGCCTTCCGCCCACGGGGGTAGCCAAAAACATTCAGTACTTC
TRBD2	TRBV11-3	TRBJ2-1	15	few	CASSLASGDYNEQFF	TGTGCCAGCAGCTTAGCTAGCGGGGACTACAATGAGCAGTTCTTC
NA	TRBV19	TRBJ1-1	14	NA	CASSIPGPNTEAFF	TGTGCCAGTAGTATCCCGGGTCCCAACACTGAAGCTTTCTTT
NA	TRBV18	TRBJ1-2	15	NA	CASSPSRFSDRGYTF	TGTGCCAGCTCACCGTCGCGTTTTTCTGATCGTGGCTACACCTTC
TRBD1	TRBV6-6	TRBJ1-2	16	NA	CASSPSTGTGGFGYTF	TGTGCCAGCAGTCCATCTACCGGGACAGGGGGCTTTGGCTACACCTTC
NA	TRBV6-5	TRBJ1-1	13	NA	CASSSQENTEAFF	TGTGCCAGCAGTTCACAAGAGAACACTGAAGCTTTCTTT
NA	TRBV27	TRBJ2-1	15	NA	CASSLRDNKYNEQFF	TGTGCCAGCAGTCTCCGGGACAACAAGTACAATGAGCAGTTCTTC
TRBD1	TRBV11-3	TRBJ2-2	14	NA	CASSLGQIAGELFF	TGTGCCAGCAGCTTGGGACAGATCGCCGGGGAGCTGTTTTTT
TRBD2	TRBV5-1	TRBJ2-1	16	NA	CASSSPLAGGYNEQFF	TGCGCCAGCAGCTCACCCCTAGCGGGGGGCTACAATGAGCAGTTCTTC
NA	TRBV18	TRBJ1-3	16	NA	CASSPSTGSSGNTIYF	TGTGCCAGCTCACCATCCACGGGGAGCTCTGGAAACACCATATATTTT
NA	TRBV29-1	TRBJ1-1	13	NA	CSTRKGANTEAFF	TGCAGCACTAGGAAAGGGGCGAACACTGAAGCTTTCTTT
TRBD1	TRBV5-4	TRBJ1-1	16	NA	CASSPWDTGGNTEAFF	TGTGCCAGCAGCCCGTGGGACACAGGGGGGAACACTGAAGCTTTCTTT
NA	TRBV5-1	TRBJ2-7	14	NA	CASSLAGREHEQYF	TGCGCCAGCAGCTTGGCCGGCAGGGAGCACGAGCAGTACTTC
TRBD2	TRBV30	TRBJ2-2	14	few	CASKRGSNTGELFF	TGTGCCTCGAAGCGGGGATCGAACACCGGGGAGCTGTTTTTT
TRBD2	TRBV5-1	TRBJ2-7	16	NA	CASSALTSGGADEQYF	TGCGCCAGCAGCGCGCTGACTAGCGGGGGGGCTGATGAGCAGTACTTC
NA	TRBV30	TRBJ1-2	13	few	CAWSVLGLDGYTF	TGTGCCTGGAGTGTACTGGGGCTGGATGGCTACACCTTC